What follows are 21 T cell receptor beta chains derived from one specimen sequenced in a study of T-cell memory formation after mild COVID-19. Each CDR3 protein gets one entry after TCRdb re-called the 5' RACE reads with MiXCR. This sample carries fewer than 400,000 distinct CDR3 sequences, under 15% of them seen once, and the ten largest clones take around 21%. Sequencing input: PBMCs or a T cell subset sorted from them (not recorded which). The receptors stem from a man between 18 and 35 years old who had mild COVID-19 (a few samples of this study predate the infection). Cell type and time point are not known.

The sample holds a few counts of this clonotype. The V gene is TRBV29-1, the J gene TRBJ2-3, with D possibly TRBD1 on 5 matching bases. The CDR3 contains 16 residues. V shed 0 bases and J shed 4 bases, with 17 bases lying between them. Germline V gene data show CDR1 as SQVTM and CDR2 as ANQGSEA. CDR3 sequence: CSVEEGAGWKADTQYF. The CDR3 DNA reads as TGCAGCGTTGAAGAAGGGGCAGGGTGGAAGGCAGATACGCAGTATTTT.

The chain links TRBV7-2 to TRBJ2-3, with no clear D. The V end was cut by 3 bases, the J end by 5 bases, with 9 bases between. Germline V gives CDR1 SGHTA, CDR2 FQGNSA. CDR3 length equals 13 residues. The CDR3 region is CASSFLSIDTQYF. CDR3 bases: TGTGCCAGCAGCTTCCTTTCTATAGATACGCAGTATTTT.

CDR3 DNA sequence: TGTGCCAGCAGTCCCCACCCGTCGCGGAATGGCTACACCTTC. It is translated as CASSPHPSRNGYTF. The gene calls are TRBV28 and TRBJ1-2; D is undetermined. This CDR3 has 14 amino acids. With 5 bases removed from V and 6 bases from J, the gap between germline ends came to 16 bases. In germline, CDR1 is MDHEN, CDR2 SYDVKM.

The V and J genes are TRBV11-2 and TRBJ2-7, with a weak D call TRBD1 (5 bases). V was trimmed by 0 bases and J by 6 bases, leaving 12 bases between them. Germline V gene sequence: CDR1 SGHAT, CDR2 FQNNGV. The CDR3 length is 14 residues. In nucleotides, the CDR3 is TGTGCCAGCAGCTTAGAGTTGGGGCGGAGCGAGCAGTACTTC. Amino acids: CASSLELGRSEQYF.

The chain employs TRBV10-3 and TRBJ2-3, with D tentatively TRBD2 (6 bases). Germline loops: CDR1 ENHRY, CDR2 SYGVKD. V lost 4 bases and J lost 1, with 12 bases in between. The CDR3 totals 15 residues. CDR3 loop: CAISGGSSGTDTQYF. The CDR3 region has the DNA TGTGCCATCAGTGGGGGGTCTAGCGGCACAGATACGCAGTATTTT.

This clonotype was counted a few times. The genes are TRBV6-5 and TRBJ2-3; D unclear. CDR1 and CDR2 from the germline V gene are MNHEY and SVGAGI. This CDR3 spans 15 amino acids. Between the trimmed V and J ends, which lost 4 bases and 1 base, there was a span of 12 bases. The CDR3 DNA follows: TGTGCCAGCAGTTCCCTTCGGGCAGGCACAGATACGCAGTATTTT. Its translation is CASSSLRAGTDTQYF.

A few counts support this clonotype. The chain employs TRBV7-2 and TRBJ2-1, with TRBD1 matching 7 bases. The CDR3 has 14 residues. Trimming cost V 7 bases and J 2 bases; bases outside gene matches: 5. Germline V lookup: CDR1 SGHTA, CDR2 FQGNSA. Here the CDR3 reads CASTPGTAYNEQFF. CDR3 nucleotide sequence: TGTGCCAGCACCCCCGGGACAGCCTACAATGAGCAGTTCTTC.

This clonotype came up a few times. The chain joins TRBV7-8 to TRBJ2-7; TRBD2 might be the D (5 bases). The CDR3 totals 14 residues. Trimming took 1 base from V and 2 from J, leaving 9 bases between them. The germline CDR1 and CDR2 sequences are SGHVS and FQNEAQ. The CDR3 sequence is CASSLVSGPYEQYV. CDR3 in DNA: TGTGCCAGCAGCTTAGTGAGCGGTCCCTACGAGCAGTACGTC.

This clonotype was seen ten or more times. The chain joins TRBV20-1 to TRBJ1-5; maybe TRBD1 (5 bases). V shed 7 bases and J shed 1 base, with 14 bases lying between them. Germline values: CDR1 DFQATT, CDR2 SNEGSKA (reference sequence). The CDR3 runs to 14 residues. DNA of the CDR3: TGCAGTGGGGGCCAAGGGAGGAGCAATCAGCCCCAGCATTTT. Translated: CSGGQGRSNQPQHF.

The V gene is TRBV20-1, the J gene TRBJ2-2; 9 nucleotides agree with TRBD1. The germline CDR1 and CDR2 sequences are DFQATT and SNEGSKA (reference sequence). V trimming: 2 bases; J trimming: 7 bases; junction bases outside the gene matches: 11. This CDR3 is built from 16 residues. CDR3 sequence reads: CSARPQGQGHYGELFF. DNA of the CDR3: TGCAGTGCTAGACCCCAGGGACAGGGACATTACGGGGAGCTGTTTTTT.

In this sample, this clonotype turned up a few times. V usage is TRBV4-1 and J usage is TRBJ2-7; 7 nucleotides line up with TRBD1. The CDR3 totals 16 residues. V lost 4 bases and J lost 0; bases outside the gene matches: 9. The germline gives CDR1 MGHRA, CDR2 YSYEKL. CDR3 coding DNA: TGCGCCAGCAGCCGGGAAAGACAGGGCGGCTCCTACGAGCAGTACTTC. This translates into CASSRERQGGSYEQYF.

This clonotype has only a few counts. The chain has TRBV27 and TRBJ1-6; possibly TRBD1 for D (6 bases). The CDR3 contains 14 residues. Trimming pared 8 bases from V and 7 bases from J, leaving 15 bases between. Per germline, CDR1 MNHEY and CDR2 SMNVEV (reference sequence). The CDR3 nucleotides read TGTGCCAGCGGCCTCCAGGGGCCCAATTCACCCCTCCACTTT. This sequence encodes CASGLQGPNSPLHF.

This clonotype was seen ten or more times. The chain is built from TRBV10-3 and TRBJ1-2; a possible D gene is TRBD1 (5 bases). Germline V gene sequence: CDR1 ENHRY, CDR2 SYGVKD. The CDR3 has 12 amino acids. V lost 8 bases and J 8 bases, leaving 15 bases between the germline ends. The DNA of the CDR3 is TGTGCCATCCGCGTTGGGGGAAGCGGCTACACCTTC. It is translated as CAIRVGGSGYTF.

In this sample, this clonotype turned up many times. J is TRBJ2-3 and V is TRBV15; D tentatively fits TRBD1 or TRBD2 (6 bases each). The CDR3 contains 17 residues. CDR1 LNHNV and CDR2 YYDKDF come from the germline V gene (reference sequence). Trimming removed 0 bases at V and 2 bases at J, with 15 bases between. CDR3 coding DNA: TGTGCCACCAGCAGAGAATGGGGGGCTTCGGACACAGATACGCAGTATTTT. It translates to CATSREWGASDTDTQYF.

The chain employs TRBV20-1 and TRBJ1-5; the D is unclear. Looked up from germline, CDR1 is DFQATT and CDR2 is SNEGSKA (reference sequence). V dropped 3 bases and J dropped 4 bases, with 4 bases sitting between them. The CDR3 is made up of 11 amino acids. The CDR3 DNA sequence: TGCAGTGCTAGCGAAAATCAGCCCCAGCATTTT. Translated, it gives CSASENQPQHF.

This clonotype was detected only a few times. The chain joins TRBV12-3 or TRBV12-4 to TRBJ1-5; D possibly corresponds to TRBD1 (6 bases). V lost 2 bases and J 4 bases, leaving 15 bases between the germline ends. The CDR3 is made up of 16 amino acids. The CDR3 nucleotides read TGTGCCAGCAGTTTATTTCGGCCAGGGACAAATCAGCCCCAGCATTTT. This codes for CASSLFRPGTNQPQHF.

This clonotype was counted a single time. Lacking the conserved final phenylalanine or tryptophan, this CDR3 likely reflects a read error. The chain joins TRBV5-1 to TRBJ1-1; D is uncertain. Germline loops: CDR1 SGHRS, CDR2 YFSETQ. The CDR3 is 13 amino acids. V lost 1 base to trimming and J lost 6 bases, with 10 bases between them. The CDR3 nucleotides are TGCGCCAGCAGCTTGAGGTGGGAGGCTGAAGCTTTCTTG. Translation: CASSLRWEAEAFL.

The J gene is TRBJ1-5, the V gene TRBV28, with D possibly matching TRBD1 (6 bases). Germline V CDR1 and CDR2: MDHEN, SYDVKM. The CDR3 runs to 14 residues. Trimming pared 3 bases from V and 5 bases from J, leaving 11 bases between. CDR3: CASSFFQGHQPQHF. In DNA, the CDR3 is TGTGCCAGCAGTTTTTTCCAGGGGCATCAGCCCCAGCATTTT. Looking up the rest from reference TRBV28 and TRBJ1-5 gives the full variable domain: DVKVTQSSRYLVKRTGEKVFLECVQDMDHENMFWYRQDPGLGLRLIYFSYDVKMKEKGDIPEGYSVSREKKERFSLILESASTNQTSMYLCASSFFQGHQPQHFGDGTRLSIL.

This chain links TRBV7-9 with TRBJ2-7; D unclear. CDR3 size: 14 residues. CDR1 and CDR2 (germline): SEHNR, FQNEAQ (reference sequence). V gave up 5 bases and J gave up 2 bases, with 13 bases separating them. CDR3 DNA: TGTGCCAGCAGCACCACACAGAAGCCCTACGAGCAGTACGTC. Residues: CASSTTQKPYEQYV.

V is TRBV12-2 and J is TRBJ2-3; TRBD2 reflects the table's D call only, with no check against the DNA. TRBV12-2 is an annotated pseudogene. The CDR3 sequence is 15 residues long. The CDR3 loop reads CASRWWDSCSDTQYF. The CDR3 nucleotides read TGTGCAAGTCGCTGGTGGGACTCCTGTTCAGATACGCAGTATTTT.

This clonotype was observed at least ten times. The chain joins TRBV7-9 to TRBJ1-5, with 7 bases lining up with TRBD1. CDR1 is SEHNR and CDR2 is FQNEAQ in the germline V gene (reference sequence). With 1 base clipped from V and 5 bases from J, the junction kept 2 bases outside the gene matches. The CDR3 has 14 amino acids. The DNA for the CDR3 is TGTGCCAGCAGCTTAGGACAGGGCCATCAGCCCCAGCATTTT. It yields the protein CASSLGQGHQPQHF.